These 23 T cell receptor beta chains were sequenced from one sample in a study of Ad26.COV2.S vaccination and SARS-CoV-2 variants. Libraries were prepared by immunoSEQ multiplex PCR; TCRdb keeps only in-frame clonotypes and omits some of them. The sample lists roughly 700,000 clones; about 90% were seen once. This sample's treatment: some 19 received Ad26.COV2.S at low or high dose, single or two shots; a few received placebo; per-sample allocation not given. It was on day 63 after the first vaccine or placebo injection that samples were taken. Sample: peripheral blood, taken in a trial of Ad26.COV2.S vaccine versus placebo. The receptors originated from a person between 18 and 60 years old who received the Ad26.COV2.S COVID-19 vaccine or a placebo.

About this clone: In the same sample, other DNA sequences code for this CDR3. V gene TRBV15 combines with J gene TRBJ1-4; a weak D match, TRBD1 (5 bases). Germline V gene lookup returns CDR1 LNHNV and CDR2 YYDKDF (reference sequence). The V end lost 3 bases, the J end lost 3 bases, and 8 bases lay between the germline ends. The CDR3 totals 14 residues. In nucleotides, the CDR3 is TGTGCCACCAGCAGGAGGGGAGCTAATGAAAAACTGTTTTTT. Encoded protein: CATSRRGANEKLFF.

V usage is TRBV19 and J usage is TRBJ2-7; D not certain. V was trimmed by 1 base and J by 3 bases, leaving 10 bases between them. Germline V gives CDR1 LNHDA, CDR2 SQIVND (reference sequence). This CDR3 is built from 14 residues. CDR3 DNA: TGTGCCAGTAGTATAGTTGGTTTCGGCTACGAGCAGTACTTC. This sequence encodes CASSIVGFGYEQYF.

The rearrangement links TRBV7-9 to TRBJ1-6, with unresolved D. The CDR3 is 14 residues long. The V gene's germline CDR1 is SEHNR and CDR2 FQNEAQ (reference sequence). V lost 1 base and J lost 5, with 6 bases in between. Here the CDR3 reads CASSLVGNNSPLHF. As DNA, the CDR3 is TGTGCCAGCAGCTTAGTGGGGAATAATTCACCCCTCCACTTT.

The CDR3 region is CASSSFYPGELFF. DNA for the CDR3: TGTGCCAGCAGCTCCTTTTATCCCGGGGAGCTGTTTTTT. The chain recombines TRBV11-2 with TRBJ2-2; D ambiguous. Germline CDR1 is SGHAT and CDR2 is FQNNGV. The CDR3 totals 13 residues. V was trimmed by 4 bases and J by 6 bases, leaving 9 bases between them.

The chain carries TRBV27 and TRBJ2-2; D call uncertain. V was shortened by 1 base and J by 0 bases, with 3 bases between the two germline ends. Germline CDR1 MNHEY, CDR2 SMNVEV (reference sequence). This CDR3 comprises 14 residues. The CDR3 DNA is TGTGCCAGCAGTTTATGGGCGAACACCGGGGAGCTGTTTTTT. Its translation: CASSLWANTGELFF.

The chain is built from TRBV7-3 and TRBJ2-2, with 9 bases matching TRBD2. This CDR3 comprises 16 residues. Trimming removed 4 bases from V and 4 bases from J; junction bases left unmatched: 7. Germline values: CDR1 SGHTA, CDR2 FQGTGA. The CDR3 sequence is CASSSYSGGGTGELFF. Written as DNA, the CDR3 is TGTGCCAGCAGCTCCTATAGCGGGGGCGGCACCGGGGAGCTGTTTTTT.

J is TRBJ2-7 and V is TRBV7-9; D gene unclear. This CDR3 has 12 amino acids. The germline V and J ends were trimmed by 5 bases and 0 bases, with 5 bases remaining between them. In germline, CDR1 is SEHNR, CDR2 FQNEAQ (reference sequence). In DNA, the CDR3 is TGTGCCAGCAGCCGCAACTCCTACGAGCAGTACTTC. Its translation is CASSRNSYEQYF.

The CDR3 protein is CASSLALESYEQYF. CDR3 in DNA: TGTGCCAGCAGCTTAGCGCTGGAATCCTACGAGCAGTACTTC. V gene TRBV7-2 combines with J gene TRBJ2-7; no definite D call. Germline CDR1 SGHTA, CDR2 FQGNSA. The CDR3 contains 14 residues. V dropped 0 bases and J dropped 1 base, with 7 bases sitting between them.

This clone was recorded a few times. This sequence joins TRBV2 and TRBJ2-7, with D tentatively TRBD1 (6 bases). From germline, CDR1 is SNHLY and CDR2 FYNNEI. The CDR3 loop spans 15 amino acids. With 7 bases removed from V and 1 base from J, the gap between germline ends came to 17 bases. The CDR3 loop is CASIYEQGQSYEQYF. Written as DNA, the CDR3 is TGTGCCAGCATCTACGAACAGGGTCAGTCCTACGAGCAGTACTTC.

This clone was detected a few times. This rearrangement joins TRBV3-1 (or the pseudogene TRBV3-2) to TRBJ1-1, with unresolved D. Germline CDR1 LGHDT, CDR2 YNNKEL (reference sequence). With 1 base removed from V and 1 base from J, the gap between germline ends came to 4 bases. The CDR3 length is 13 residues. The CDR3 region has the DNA TGTGCCAGCAGCCAAGTGGAGAACACTGAAGCTTTCTTT. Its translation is CASSQVENTEAFF.

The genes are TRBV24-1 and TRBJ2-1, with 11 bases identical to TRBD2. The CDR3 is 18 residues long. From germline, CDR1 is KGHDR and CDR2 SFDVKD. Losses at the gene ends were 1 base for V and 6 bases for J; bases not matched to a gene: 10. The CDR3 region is CATSDFGGLAGGGNEQFF. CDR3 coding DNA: TGTGCCACCAGTGATTTTGGGGGTCTAGCGGGAGGCGGCAATGAGCAGTTCTTC.

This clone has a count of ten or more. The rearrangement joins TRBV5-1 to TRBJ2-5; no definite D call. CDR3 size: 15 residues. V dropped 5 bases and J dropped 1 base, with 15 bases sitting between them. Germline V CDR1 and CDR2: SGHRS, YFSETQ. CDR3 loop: CASSPTGYFQETQYF. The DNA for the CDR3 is TGCGCCAGCAGTCCGACTGGCTACTTCCAAGAGACCCAGTACTTC. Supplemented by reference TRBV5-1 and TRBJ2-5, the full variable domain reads KAGVTQTPRYLIKTRGQQVTLSCSPISGHRSVSWYQQTPGQGLQFLFEYFSETQRNKGNFPGRFSGRQFSNSRSEMNVSTLELGDSALYLCASSPTGYFQETQYFGPGTRLLVL.

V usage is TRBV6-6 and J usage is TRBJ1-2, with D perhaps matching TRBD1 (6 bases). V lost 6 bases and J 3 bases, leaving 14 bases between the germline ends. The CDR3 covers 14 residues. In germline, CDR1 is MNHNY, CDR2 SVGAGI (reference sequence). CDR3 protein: CASSDWGADYGYTF. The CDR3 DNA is TGTGCCAGCAGCGACTGGGGGGCTGACTATGGCTACACCTTC.

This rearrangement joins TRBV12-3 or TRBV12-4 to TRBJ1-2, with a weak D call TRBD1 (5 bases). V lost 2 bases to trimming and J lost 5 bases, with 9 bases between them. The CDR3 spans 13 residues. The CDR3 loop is CASSLREGYGYTF. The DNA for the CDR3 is TGTGCCAGCAGTTTAAGGGAGGGGTATGGCTACACCTTC.

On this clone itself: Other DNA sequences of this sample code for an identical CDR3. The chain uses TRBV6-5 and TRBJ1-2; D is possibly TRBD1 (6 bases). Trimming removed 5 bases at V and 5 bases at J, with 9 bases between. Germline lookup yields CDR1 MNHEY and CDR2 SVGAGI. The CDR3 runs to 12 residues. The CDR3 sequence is CASSRTDYGYTF. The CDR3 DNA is TGTGCCAGCAGTCGGACAGATTATGGCTACACCTTC.

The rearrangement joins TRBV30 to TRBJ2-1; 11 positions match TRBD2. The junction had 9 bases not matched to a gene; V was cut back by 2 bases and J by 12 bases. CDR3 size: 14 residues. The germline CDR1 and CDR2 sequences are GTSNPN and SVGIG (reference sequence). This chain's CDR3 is CAWSPGTSGARQFF. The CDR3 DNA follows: TGTGCCTGGAGTCCCGGGACTAGCGGCGCCAGGCAGTTCTTC.

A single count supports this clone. CDR3 residues: CASTSNWGQEETQYF. The CDR3 DNA reads TGTGCCAGCACCTCCAATTGGGGACAGGAAGAGACCCAGTACTTC. The V and J genes are TRBV11-2 and TRBJ2-5, with 8 bases matching TRBD1. Germline assignment: CDR1 SGHAT and CDR2 FQNNGV. Trimming removed 7 bases from V and 3 bases from J; junction bases left unmatched: 10. The CDR3 sequence is 15 residues long. Drawing the rest from reference TRBV11-2 and TRBJ2-5, the complete variable domain is EAGVAQSPRYKIIEKRQSVAFWCNPISGHATLYWYQQILGQGPKLLIQFQNNGVVDDSQLPKDRFSAERLKGVDSTLKIQPAKLEDSAVYLCASTSNWGQEETQYFGPGTRLLVL.

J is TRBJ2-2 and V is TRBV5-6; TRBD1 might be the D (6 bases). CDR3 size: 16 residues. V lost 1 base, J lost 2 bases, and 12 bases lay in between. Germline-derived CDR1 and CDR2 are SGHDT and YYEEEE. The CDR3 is CASSLNRDINTGELFF. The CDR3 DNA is TGTGCCAGCAGCTTGAACCGGGACATTAACACCGGGGAGCTGTTTTTT.

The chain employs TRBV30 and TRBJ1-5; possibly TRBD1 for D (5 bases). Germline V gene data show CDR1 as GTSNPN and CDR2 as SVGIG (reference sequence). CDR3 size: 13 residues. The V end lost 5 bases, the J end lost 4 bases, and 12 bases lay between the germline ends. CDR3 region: CAWGGGANQPQHF. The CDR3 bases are TGTGCCTGGGGGGGAGGGGCGAATCAGCCCCAGCATTTT.

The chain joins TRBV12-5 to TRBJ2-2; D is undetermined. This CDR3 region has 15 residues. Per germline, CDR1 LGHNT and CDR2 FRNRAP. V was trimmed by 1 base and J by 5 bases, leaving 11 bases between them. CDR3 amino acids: CASGLEPQGTGELFF. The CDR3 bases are TGTGCTAGTGGTTTGGAGCCCCAAGGGACCGGGGAGCTGTTTTTT.

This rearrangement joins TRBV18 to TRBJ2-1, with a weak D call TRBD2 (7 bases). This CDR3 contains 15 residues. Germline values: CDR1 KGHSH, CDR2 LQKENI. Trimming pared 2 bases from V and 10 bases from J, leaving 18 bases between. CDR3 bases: TGTGCCAGCTCACCAGGGCCCTTCGAGGGGGGGGAGCAGTTCTTC. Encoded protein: CASSPGPFEGGEQFF.

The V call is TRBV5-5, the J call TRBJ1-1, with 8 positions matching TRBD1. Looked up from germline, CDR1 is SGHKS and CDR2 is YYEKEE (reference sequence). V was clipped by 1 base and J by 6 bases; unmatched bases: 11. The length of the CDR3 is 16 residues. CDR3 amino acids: CASSLFRQGSDSEAFF. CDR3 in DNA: TGTGCCAGCAGCTTGTTCCGACAGGGGTCAGACTCTGAAGCTTTCTTT.

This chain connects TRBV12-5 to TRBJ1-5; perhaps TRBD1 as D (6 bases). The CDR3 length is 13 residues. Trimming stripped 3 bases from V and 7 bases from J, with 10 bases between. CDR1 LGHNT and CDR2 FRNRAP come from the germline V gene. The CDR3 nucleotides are TGTGCTAGTGGTTTAGGGGGGGGACAGCCCCAGCATTTT. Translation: CASGLGGGQPQHF.